The rows below give T cell receptor beta chains drawn from one sample of a study of post-analysis software for immune sequencing data. In TCRdb, the PCR reads were re-called with MiXCR into one record per CDR3 protein. Seen here are hundreds of thousands of distinct CDR3 sequences, roughly 45% observed once, and the top ten hold about 12%. Sequences were obtained from blood. Every receptor here comes from a girl aged 5-17 years with multiple sclerosis. Each CDR3 is given with its conserved first and last residue. The D gene is left open where the match is weak.

j_gene,v_gene,d_gene,CDR3aa
TRBJ1-6,TRBV12-3/TRBV12-4,TRBD1,CASSFQGYQGDFMSPLHF
TRBJ1-5,TRBV18,NA,CASSPYGNQPQHF
TRBJ2-1,TRBV20-1,TRBD2,CSARELADLYNEQFF
TRBJ2-7,TRBV7-2,TRBD2,CASSLASGNSYEQYF
TRBJ2-6,TRBV19,NA,CASRGTGANVLTF
TRBJ1-1,TRBV5-1,NA,CASSFPGDTEAFF
TRBJ2-1,TRBV12-3/TRBV12-4,NA,CASSMTTWDEQFF
TRBJ2-1,TRBV29-1,TRBD1,CSVEDRRREAGGFFEQFF
TRBJ2-1,TRBV3-1,NA,CASSQDHSVNEQFF
TRBJ1-6,TRBV7-2,NA,CASCLDWNSPLHF
TRBJ1-4,TRBV4-1,NA,CASSQERGIGGNEKLFF
NA,TRBV4-2,TRBD2,CASSQDTWGGKYEQYF
TRBJ2-1,TRBV21-1,NA,CASTPRIAVGSYNEQFF
TRBJ1-1,TRBV9,NA,CASSFRGMNTEAFF
TRBJ2-7,TRBV20-1,TRBD2,CSARDRAYSGRAYEQYF
NA,TRBV20-1,TRBD2,CSATGIVGLAGDEQYF
TRBJ1-1,TRBV27,NA,CASSLSRDAEAFF
TRBJ2-7,TRBV4-3,TRBD2,CASSQERGGSYEQYF
TRBJ1-4,TRBV5-1,TRBD1,CASSLDRGISDEKLFF
TRBJ1-4,TRBV27,NA,CTSSRQTGPSEKLFF
TRBJ2-3,TRBV7-2,TRBD2,CASRSLAVSTDTQYF
TRBJ2-5,TRBV12-3/TRBV12-4,NA,CASSSSNQETQYF
NA,TRBV5-1,NA,CASSLVAGIHEQYF
TRBJ1-1,TRBV6-2/TRBV6-3,NA,CASKLRENTEAFF
TRBJ2-5,TRBV6-1,NA,CASSVPVRETQYF
TRBJ2-5,TRBV28,TRBD1,CASSFDRGQETQYF
TRBJ1-2,TRBV20-1,TRBD1,CSAADRGPEGYTF
TRBJ2-3,TRBV4-3,TRBD2,CASSQIAGGPNTQYF
TRBJ2-4,TRBV28,NA,CASSGVAKNIQYF
TRBJ1-2,TRBV28,TRBD1,CASSLRLQGNYGYTF
TRBJ2-1,TRBV3-1,NA,CASSLRMVSSYNEQFF
TRBJ2-1,TRBV9,TRBD2,CASSLIAGGLNEQFF
TRBJ1-5,TRBV7-2,NA,CASSLLAGADQPQHF
TRBJ2-3,TRBV11-1,NA,CASSLAPVRDTQYF
TRBJ1-5,TRBV4-1,NA,CASSQEQKHQPQHF
TRBJ2-7,TRBV4-1,TRBD1,CASSQDRWDRAHEQYF
TRBJ2-1,TRBV7-9,TRBD2,CASSAIAGGAYNEQFF
TRBJ1-5,TRBV28,NA,CASPGGLKDQPQHF
TRBJ1-5,TRBV4-1,NA,CASSHPKTGPNQPQHF
TRBJ2-7,TRBV20-1,TRBD1,CSAHRDRGLEQYF
TRBJ2-1,TRBV6-5,NA,CASSRTPFVQQGDEQFF
TRBJ1-1,TRBV12-3/TRBV12-4,TRBD1,CASSFSLGGRGTEAFF
TRBJ2-1,TRBV27,TRBD2,CASSPYGLAGGRNEQFF
TRBJ1-1,TRBV7-3,NA,CASRSSTNTEAFF
TRBJ2-5,TRBV5-1,NA,CASSLRPNQETQYF
TRBJ1-2,TRBV7-2,NA,CASSLGGLSGGYTF
TRBJ2-1,TRBV7-3,TRBD1,CASSHDRDYNEQFF
TRBJ2-1,TRBV11-3,NA,CASSPGWQASPSYNEQFF
TRBJ1-1,TRBV19,NA,CASSTPMAGPLNTEAFF
TRBJ2-1,TRBV20-1,TRBD2,CSAPTSGKYNEQFF
TRBJ2-1,TRBV27,TRBD2,CASSSRERGFNEQFF